Listed here is a single T cell receptor beta chain. Antigen unknown. The CDR3 length is 17 residues. Per germline, CDR1 SGHTA and CDR2 FQGTGA. Trimming removed 3 bases from V and 4 bases from J; junction bases left unmatched: 5. This specimen comes from a study of vaccination and CD4 T cells after COVID-19. As for time point: late sampling 161 to 241 days after vaccination in a few convalescent patients. Sample treatment: roughly 11-day PBMC culture with coronavirus spike peptide pools or control peptides (ViraFEST assay). The Oncomine TCR Beta short-read assay sequenced DNA from cultured CD4+ T cells. TCRdb passed the PCR reads through MiXCR, listing each CDR3 protein once. There are about 25,000 distinct CDR3 sequences in the sample; around 28% occur only once, and less than 9% lies in the top ten.

Sequenced here: CD4+ T cells from blood, cultured in vitro, sampled about 7 months after SARS-CoV-2 vaccination. The chain joins TRBV7-3 to TRBJ2-5; 16 bases fit TRBD2. This clonotype was obtained from a human donor who had recovered from COVID-19. CDR3 in amino acids: CASSLGLAGGPSETQYF. The DNA for the CDR3 is TGTGCCAGCAGCTTGGGACTAGCGGGAGGGCCATCAGAGACCCAGTACTTC. Full variable domain (rest looked up from reference TRBV7-3 and TRBJ2-5): GAGVSQTPSNKVTEKGKYVELRCDPISGHTALYWYRQSLGQGPEFLIYFQGTGAADDSGLPNDRFFAVRPEGSVSTLKIQRTERGDSAVYLCASSLGLAGGPSETQYFGPGTRLLVL.